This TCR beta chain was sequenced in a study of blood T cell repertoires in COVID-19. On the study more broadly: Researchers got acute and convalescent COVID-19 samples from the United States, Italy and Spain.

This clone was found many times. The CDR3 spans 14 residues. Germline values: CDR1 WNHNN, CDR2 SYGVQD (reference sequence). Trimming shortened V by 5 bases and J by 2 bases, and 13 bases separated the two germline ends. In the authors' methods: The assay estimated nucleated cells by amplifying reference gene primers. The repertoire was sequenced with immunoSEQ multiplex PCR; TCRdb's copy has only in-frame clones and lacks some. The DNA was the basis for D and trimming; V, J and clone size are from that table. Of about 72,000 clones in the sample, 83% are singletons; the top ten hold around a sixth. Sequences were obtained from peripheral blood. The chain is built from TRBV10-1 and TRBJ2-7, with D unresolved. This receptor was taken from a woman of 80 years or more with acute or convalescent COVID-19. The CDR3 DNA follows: TGCGCCAGCAGTTCGAGACAACTTCCCTACGAGCAGTACTTC. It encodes CASSSRQLPYEQYF.